A selection of T cell receptor beta chains follows, all from one sample in a study of cytomegalovirus exposure and HLA in healthy donors. Generated by immunoSEQ multiplex PCR, the TCRdb table keeps only in-frame clones and is missing some. The data show some 170,000 clones, around nine tenths seen once. Sequencing input: PBMCs. Receptor source: a woman aged 18-29 years in good health and CMV-seropositive. The CDR3 runs from the conserved cysteine through the conserved F or W. The order of the fields is V gene, J gene, D gene, clone size, CDR3 protein, CDR3 DNA. The D gene is left open where the match is weak. Rows may omit the clone size; those that give it use once, few, many or a size class.

TRBV11-2	TRBJ1-5	NA	NA	CASSLDPAGSQPQHF	TGTGCCAGCAGCTTAGATCCGGCGGGTAGTCAGCCCCAGCATTTT
TRBV6-5	TRBJ2-5	TRBD1	NA	CASSPRGRFQETQYF	TGTGCCAGCAGTCCCAGGGGGAGATTCCAAGAGACCCAGTACTTC
TRBV5-1	TRBJ2-3	TRBD2	NA	CASSLARLAGGSTDTQYF	TGCGCCAGCAGCTTGGCCAGGCTAGCGGGGGGCTCCACAGATACGCAGTATTTT
TRBV6-6	TRBJ1-2	TRBD1	NA	CASSRTGGRNYGYTF	TGTGCCAGCAGTCGCACAGGGGGCCGGAACTATGGCTACACCTTC
TRBV10-3	TRBJ2-7	NA	once	CAISEQNYEQYF	TGTGCCATCAGTGAGCAAAACTACGAGCAGTACTTC
TRBV28	TRBJ1-4	NA	few	CASSKRVLTTNEKLFF	TGTGCCAGCAGTAAGAGGGTCCTTACAACTAATGAAAAACTGTTTTTT
TRBV23-1	TRBJ2-7	NA	NA	CASTKAVPLHEQYF	TGCGCCAGCACAAAAGCGGTCCCACTTCACGAGCAGTACTTC
TRBV20-1	TRBJ2-5	NA	NA	CSARDPETQYF	TGCAGTGCTAGAGATCCGGAGACCCAGTACTTC
TRBV29-1	TRBJ2-2	TRBD2	NA	CSGRTSGNTGELFF	TGCAGCGGACGGACTAGCGGGAACACCGGGGAGCTGTTTTTT
TRBV6-1	TRBJ2-7	NA	NA	CASLKGVAYEQYF	TGTGCCAGCCTAAAGGGAGTGGCCTACGAGCAGTACTTC
TRBV9	TRBJ2-1	TRBD2	NA	CASSVELAESNEQFF	TGTGCCAGCAGCGTAGAACTAGCGGAGTCCAATGAGCAGTTCTTC
TRBV4-1	TRBJ1-3	NA	NA	CASSQRSASSGNTIYF	TGCGCCAGCAGCCAACGCTCCGCGTCCTCTGGAAACACCATATATTTT
TRBV14	TRBJ1-5	NA	NA	CASSRGVGQPQHF	TGTGCCAGCAGCCGGGGGGTAGGCCAGCCCCAGCATTTT
TRBV11-2	TRBJ2-7	TRBD2	NA	CASSPLTLAGGAYEQYF	TGTGCCAGCAGCCCCCTTACCCTAGCGGGAGGTGCCTACGAGCAGTACTTC
TRBV19	TRBJ2-7	NA	once	CASSSSVSRYEQYF	TGTGCCAGTAGTTCCAGCGTGTCGAGGTATGAGCAGTACTTC
TRBV4-3	TRBJ2-2	NA	NA	CASSQPQGNGELFF	TGCGCCAGCAGCCAACCACAGGGTAACGGGGAGCTGTTTTTT
TRBV5-1	TRBJ2-7	TRBD1	NA	CASSLAGTGTYEQYF	TGCGCCAGCAGCTTGGCTGGGACAGGGACCTACGAGCAGTACTTC
TRBV9	TRBJ2-1	NA	NA	CASSVVGTSEQFF	TGTGCCAGCAGCGTAGTGGGCACCAGTGAGCAGTTCTTC
TRBV28	TRBJ2-5	TRBD1	NA	CASSFAGGRETQYF	TGTGCCAGCAGTTTCGCAGGGGGCAGGGAGACCCAGTACTTC
TRBV19	TRBJ2-2	NA	NA	CASSPLGAGELFF	TGTGCCAGTAGTCCCCTCGGGGCCGGGGAGCTGTTTTTT
TRBV15	TRBJ2-1	TRBD2	NA	CATSRDWTSGPYNEQFF	TGTGCCACCAGCAGAGATTGGACTAGCGGACCCTACAATGAGCAGTTCTTC
TRBV5-1	TRBJ2-7	NA	NA	CASSLPAGGNPYEQYF	TGCGCCAGCAGCTTGCCGGCGGGCGGGAACCCCTACGAGCAGTACTTC
TRBV27	TRBJ1-2	TRBD1	NA	CASSFTGTGYGYTF	TGTGCCAGCAGTTTCACCGGGACAGGCTATGGCTACACCTTC
TRBV28	TRBJ2-7	TRBD2	NA	CASSSPLAAPPEARF	TGTGCCAGCAGCTCGCCACTAGCGGCCCCCCCAGAGGCGCGCTTC
TRBV30	TRBJ1-1	NA	NA	CAWSILDRKNTEAFF	TGTGCCTGGAGTATCCTTGACAGGAAGAACACTGAAGCTTTCTTT
TRBV7-9	TRBJ1-1	TRBD1	NA	CASSLRGDRGTEAFF	TGTGCCAGCAGCTTACGCGGGGACAGGGGGACTGAAGCTTTCTTT
TRBV19	TRBJ1-1	TRBD1	NA	CASSMTGRGNTEAFF	TGTGCCAGTAGTATGACAGGGCGAGGGAACACTGAAGCTTTCTTT
TRBV28	TRBJ2-7	TRBD2	NA	CASSPRTSGYEQYF	TGTGCCAGCAGCCCGAGGACTAGCGGATACGAGCAGTACTTC
TRBV23-1	TRBJ1-1	NA	NA	CASSQPVAMNTEAFF	TGCGCCAGCAGTCAACCGGTAGCTATGAACACTGAAGCTTTCTTT
TRBV10-1	TRBJ2-2	NA	NA	CASSESRAGELFF	TGCGCCAGCAGTGAGTCACGAGCAGGGGAGCTGTTTTTT
TRBV5-6	TRBJ2-5	TRBD2	NA	CASSLDRLAGDETQYF	TGTGCCAGCAGCTTGGACAGACTAGCGGGAGATGAGACCCAGTACTTC
TRBV29-1	TRBJ2-1	NA	NA	CAETALGSSYNEQFF	TGCGCTGAAACAGCCTTGGGCAGCTCCTACAATGAGCAGTTCTTC
TRBV7-3	TRBJ2-1	TRBD2	NA	CASSLMSLAGGNEQFF	TGTGCCAGCAGCTTAATGAGTCTAGCGGGGGGAAATGAGCAGTTCTTC
TRBV5-3	TRBJ2-7	TRBD2	NA	CARSLAPREAYEQYF	TGTGCCAGAAGCTTGGCGCCCCGGGAGGCCTACGAGCAGTACTTC